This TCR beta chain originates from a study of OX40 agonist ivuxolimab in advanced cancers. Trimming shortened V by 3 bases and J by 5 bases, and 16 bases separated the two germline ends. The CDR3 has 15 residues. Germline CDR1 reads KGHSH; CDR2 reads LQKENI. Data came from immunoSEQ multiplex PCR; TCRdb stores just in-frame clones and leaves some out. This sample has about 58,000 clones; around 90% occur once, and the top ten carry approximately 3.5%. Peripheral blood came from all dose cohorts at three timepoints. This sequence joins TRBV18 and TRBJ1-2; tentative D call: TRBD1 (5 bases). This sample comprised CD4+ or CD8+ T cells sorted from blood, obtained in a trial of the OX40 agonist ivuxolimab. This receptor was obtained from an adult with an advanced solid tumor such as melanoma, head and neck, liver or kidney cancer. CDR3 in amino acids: CASSPGDALEYGYTF. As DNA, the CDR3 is TGTGCCAGCTCACCGGGGGACGCCCTTGAGTATGGCTACACCTTC.